Presented here are 3 T cell receptor beta chains from one specimen sequenced in a study of cytomegalovirus exposure and HLA in healthy donors. In the PCR, 60 Vbeta and 13 Jbeta primers were used. Data came from immunoSEQ multiplex PCR; TCRdb stores just in-frame clones and leaves some out. The profile shows about 150,000 clones, 85% of them singletons. Sequencing input: PBMCs. The receptor source for this set is a boy aged 2 to 10 in good health and CMV-seronegative.

The chain combines TRBV10-3 with TRBJ2-3; a weak D match, TRBD2 (6 bases). The ends were cut back, 0 bases at V and 0 bases at J, with 10 bases in the middle. Germline lookup yields CDR1 ENHRY and CDR2 SYGVKD. The CDR3 is 16 amino acids. This CDR3 reads CAISESLATSTDTQYF. The CDR3 DNA reads as TGTGCCATCAGTGAGTCGCTAGCGACTAGCACAGATACGCAGTATTTT.

V usage is TRBV27 and J usage is TRBJ1-2, with 7 bases matching TRBD1. Germline V lookup: CDR1 MNHEY, CDR2 SMNVEV (reference sequence). Trimming at V came to 6 bases and at J to 2 bases, leaving 6 bases not matched to a gene. The CDR3 has 14 residues. The CDR3 loop reads CASSQGQANYGYTF. The DNA for the CDR3 is TGTGCCAGCAGCCAAGGACAGGCAAACTATGGCTACACCTTC.

The J gene is TRBJ2-7, the V gene TRBV4-1; D gene ambiguous. V gave up 1 base and J gave up 2 bases, with 9 bases separating them. Germline-derived CDR1 and CDR2 are MGHRA and YSYEKL. There are 14 residues in the CDR3. Here the CDR3 reads CASSQVGFTYEQYF. The CDR3 DNA follows: TGCGCCAGCAGCCAAGTCGGTTTCACCTACGAGCAGTACTTC.